This T cell receptor (beta chain) was recovered during a study of T cell responses to AZD1222 COVID-19 vaccine. Study summary: Both about-4-week and about-12-week second-dose recipients were combined. General study results and limits: There were mostly white British donors and more females than males, and clonal diversity was possibly underestimated. Close to half of all spike-specific TCRs reportedly target regions of the variants that are unmutated. None of the repertoires were sampled until the peak T cell response had passed.

Per the germline V gene, CDR1 is MNHEY and CDR2 is SVGAGI. Trimming took 5 bases from V and 3 from J, leaving 13 bases between them. The CDR3 runs 14 residues. TCRdb keeps only in-frame clones here, not all; method: immunoSEQ multiplex PCR. The sample contains 45,000 to 55,000 clones, 80% to 90% of which appear only once. A remark on this clone: The antigen remains undetermined.

The source was peripheral blood, collected on day 0 of AZD1222 vaccination. V usage is TRBV6-5 and J usage is TRBJ1-1; D might be TRBD1 (6 bases). The source of this sequence is an adult in good health. The CDR3 DNA follows: TGTGCCAGCAGTCCCCAGGGGAGGGACACTGAAGCTTTCTTT. Translated: CASSPQGRDTEAFF.